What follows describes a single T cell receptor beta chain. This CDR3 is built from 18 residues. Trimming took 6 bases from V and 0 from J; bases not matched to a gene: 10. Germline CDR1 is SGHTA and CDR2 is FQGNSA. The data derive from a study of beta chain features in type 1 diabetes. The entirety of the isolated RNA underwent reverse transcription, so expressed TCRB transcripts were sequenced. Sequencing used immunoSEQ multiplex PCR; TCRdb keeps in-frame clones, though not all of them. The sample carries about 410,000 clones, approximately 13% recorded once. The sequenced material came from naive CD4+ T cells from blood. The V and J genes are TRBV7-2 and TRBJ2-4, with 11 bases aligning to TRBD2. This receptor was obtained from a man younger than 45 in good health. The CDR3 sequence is CASSSGLAVLLAKNIQYF. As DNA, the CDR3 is TGTGCCAGCAGTTCGGGACTAGCGGTGTTGCTAGCCAAAAACATTCAGTACTTC.